Sequencing of this T cell receptor beta chain was carried out in a study of vaccination effects on CD4 cells after COVID-19. Study overall: BNT162b2 vaccine or mRNA-1273 vaccine was given to participants in two doses.

V was pared by 5 bases and J by 0 bases, with 4 bases of the junction left unmatched. The germline V gene has CDR1 LNHNV and CDR2 YYDKDF (reference sequence). The CDR3 is 17 residues long. Sequencing in the ViraFEST assay came after antigen-specific CD4+ T cells had been expanded with viral peptide pools, which were used to stimulate PBMC. Culture proceeded for approximately 10 days, and CD4+ T cells were then isolated. A density of more than 1.5 million PBMC per well was used; these cells were cultured with roughly 10 IU/ml IL-2 and roughly 10 ug/ml peptides. Half-medium changes using IL-2 medium occurred on days 3 and 7. The repertoire was sequenced with immunoSEQ multiplex PCR; TCRdb's copy has only in-frame clones and lacks some. Here the sample spans about 54,000 clones, roughly 80% being singletons. Findings and caveats of the study: A shortage of convalescent patients and an absence of early post-infection timepoints characterized the study.

The sample holds one count of this clone. No antigen is known for it. The rearrangement uses TRBV15 and TRBJ2-1; 13 bases fit TRBD2. The source is a human donor who received a COVID-19 vaccine. The material sequenced was CD4+ T cells from PBMCs cultured with HCoV-229E spike peptides, taken before COVID-19 vaccination. CDR3: CATSQTSGGSSYNEQFF. DNA for the CDR3: TGTGCCACCAGCCAGACTAGCGGGGGGTCCTCCTACAATGAGCAGTTCTTC.